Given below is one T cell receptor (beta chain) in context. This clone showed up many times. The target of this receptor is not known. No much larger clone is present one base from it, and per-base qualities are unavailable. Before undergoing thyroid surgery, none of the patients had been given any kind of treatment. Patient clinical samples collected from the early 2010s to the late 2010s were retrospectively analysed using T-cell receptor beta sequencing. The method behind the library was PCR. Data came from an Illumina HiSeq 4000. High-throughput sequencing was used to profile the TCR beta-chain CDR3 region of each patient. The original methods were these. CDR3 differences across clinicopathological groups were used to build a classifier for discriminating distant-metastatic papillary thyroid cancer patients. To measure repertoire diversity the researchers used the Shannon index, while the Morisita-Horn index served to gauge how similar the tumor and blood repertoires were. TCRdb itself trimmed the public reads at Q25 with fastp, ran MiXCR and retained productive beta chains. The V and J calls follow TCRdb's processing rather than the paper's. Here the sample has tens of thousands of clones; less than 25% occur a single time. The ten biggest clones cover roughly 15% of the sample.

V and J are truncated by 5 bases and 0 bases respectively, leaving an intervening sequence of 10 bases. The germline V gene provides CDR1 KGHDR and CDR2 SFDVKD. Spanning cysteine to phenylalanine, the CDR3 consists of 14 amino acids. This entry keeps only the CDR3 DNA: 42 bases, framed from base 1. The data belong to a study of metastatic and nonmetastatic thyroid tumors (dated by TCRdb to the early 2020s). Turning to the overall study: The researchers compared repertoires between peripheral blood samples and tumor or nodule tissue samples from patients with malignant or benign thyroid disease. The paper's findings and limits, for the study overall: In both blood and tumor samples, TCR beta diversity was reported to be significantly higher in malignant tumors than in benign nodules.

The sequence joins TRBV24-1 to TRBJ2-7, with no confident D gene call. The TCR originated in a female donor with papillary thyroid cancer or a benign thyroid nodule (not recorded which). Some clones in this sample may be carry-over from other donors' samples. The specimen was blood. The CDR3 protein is CATSGGAPSYEQYF. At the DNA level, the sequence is TGTGCCACCAGTGGCGGAGCACCCTCCTACGAGCAGTACTTC.